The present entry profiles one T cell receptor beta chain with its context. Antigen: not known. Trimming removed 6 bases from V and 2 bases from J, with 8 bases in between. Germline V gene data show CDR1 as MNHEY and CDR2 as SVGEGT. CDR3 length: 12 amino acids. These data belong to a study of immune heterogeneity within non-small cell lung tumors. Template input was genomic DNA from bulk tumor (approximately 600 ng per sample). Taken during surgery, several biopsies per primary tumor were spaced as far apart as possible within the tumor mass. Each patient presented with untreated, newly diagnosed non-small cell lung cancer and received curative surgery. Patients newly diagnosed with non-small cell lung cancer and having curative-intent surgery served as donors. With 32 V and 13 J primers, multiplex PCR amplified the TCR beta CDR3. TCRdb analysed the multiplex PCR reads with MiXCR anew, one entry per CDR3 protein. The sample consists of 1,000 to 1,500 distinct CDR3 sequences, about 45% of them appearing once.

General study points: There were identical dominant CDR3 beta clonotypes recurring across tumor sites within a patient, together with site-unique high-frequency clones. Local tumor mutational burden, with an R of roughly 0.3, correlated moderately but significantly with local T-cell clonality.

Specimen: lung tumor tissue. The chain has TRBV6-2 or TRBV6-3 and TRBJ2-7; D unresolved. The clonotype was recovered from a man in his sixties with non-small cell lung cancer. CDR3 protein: CASSPDPYEQYF. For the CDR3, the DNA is TGTGCCAGCAGCCCGGACCCCTACGAGCAGTACTTC.